These 30 T cell receptor beta chains were sequenced from one sample in a study of response to subunit inactivated influenza vaccine. TCRdb re-analysed the RT-PCR reads in MiXCR, keeping a single row per CDR3 protein. The sample shows roughly 150,000 distinct CDR3 sequences, approximately 11% of them seen only once. The sequences come from non-naive T cells sorted from PBMCs, collected roughly 48 days after vaccination. The receptors were sampled from a man over 45 who received an inactivated influenza vaccine.

The chain combines TRBV6-8 with TRBJ2-1, with D possibly called TRBD1 or TRBD2 (5 bases each). V was clipped by 0 bases and J by 4 bases, with 31 bases between them. CDR3 size: 22 residues. Germline-derived CDR1 and CDR2 are MNHGY and SAAAGT. The CDR3 nucleotides are TGTGCCAGCAGTTACTCGACAATATTTGGGGACGAGGGTCGCCCTTTATACAATGAGCAGTTCTTC. Its protein product is CASSYSTIFGDEGRPLYNEQFF.

This clonotype was counted ten times or more. V gene TRBV15 combines with J gene TRBJ2-5, with D possibly being TRBD1 (6 bases). CDR1 and CDR2 (germline): LNHNV, YYDKDF (reference sequence). V was clipped by 1 base and J by 9 bases, with 9 bases between them. The CDR3 consists of 12 residues. CDR3 residues: CATSRGQEAQYF. CDR3 coding DNA: TGTGCCACCAGCAGAGGACAGGAGGCCCAGTACTTC.

In nucleotides, the CDR3 is TGTGCCAGCAGCTTAGTTACAGGCCAACGGAATTCACCCCTCCACTTT. Translated, it gives CASSLVTGQRNSPLHF. The chain employs TRBV7-9 and TRBJ1-6; a possible D gene is TRBD1 (5 bases). This CDR3 is built from 16 residues. Germline CDR1 and CDR2: SEHNR and FQNEAQ (reference sequence). Trimming removed 1 base at V and 7 bases at J, with 14 bases between.

Worth noting for this clonotype: Being one base from a much bigger clone, this may be a read error. The chain recombines TRBV5-6 with TRBJ1-5; TRBD1 agrees at 7 bases. From germline, CDR1 is SGHDT and CDR2 YYEEEE. CDR3 size: 14 residues. CDR3 sequence: CASNNRDRDQPQNF. As DNA, the CDR3 is TGTGCCAGCAACAACCGGGACAGAGATCAGCCCCAGAATTTT.

Only a few counts were recorded for this clonotype. The chain combines TRBV7-2 with TRBJ2-7; tentatively, D is TRBD1 or TRBD2 (5 bases each). Germline V gene data show CDR1 as SGHTA and CDR2 as FQGNSA. This CDR3 has 15 amino acids. Trimming took 5 bases from V and 3 from J, leaving 17 bases between them. CDR3 sequence: CASSPWASGGYEQYF. CDR3 DNA sequence: TGTGCCAGCAGCCCCTGGGCGTCTGGGGGCTACGAGCAGTACTTC.

This clonotype was recorded a few times. The V gene is TRBV10-3, the J gene TRBJ2-1, with 10 positions matching TRBD2. In germline, CDR1 is ENHRY, CDR2 SYGVKD. The CDR3 is made up of 15 amino acids. With 2 bases clipped from V and 6 bases from J, the junction kept 4 bases outside the gene matches. CDR3 sequence reads: CAISELGLAANEQFF. DNA of the CDR3: TGTGCCATCAGTGAGCTAGGACTAGCGGCCAATGAGCAGTTCTTC.

This clonotype came up many times. The chain uses TRBV7-2 and TRBJ2-5; TRBD2 matches at 11 bases. Germline assignment: CDR1 SGHTA and CDR2 FQGNSA. V was pared by 4 bases and J by 2 bases, with 9 bases of the junction left unmatched. The CDR3 is 17 residues long. The CDR3 protein is CASSWGTSGGFQETQYF. In nucleotides, the CDR3 is TGTGCCAGCAGCTGGGGAACTAGCGGGGGATTTCAAGAGACCCAGTACTTC.

Only a few counts were recorded for this clonotype. The chain uses TRBV7-2 and TRBJ2-7; tentatively, D is TRBD1 or TRBD2 (5 bases each). The CDR3 totals 15 residues. Germline-derived CDR1 and CDR2 are SGHTA and FQGNSA. V lost 1 base and J 4 bases, leaving 14 bases between the germline ends. CDR3 bases: TGTGCCAGCAGCTTAGGGGGGAGTGAAATTTACGAGCAGTACTTC. It yields the protein CASSLGGSEIYEQYF.

This clonotype was seen at least ten times. CDR3 DNA sequence: TGTGCCAGCAGCGTAGGTTCGGAAGAGACCCAGTACTTC. Amino acids: CASSVGSEETQYF. The chain employs TRBV9 and TRBJ2-5; D is undetermined. V lost 0 bases and J lost 3, with 6 bases in between. CDR1 is SGDLS, CDR2 YYNGEE, per germline. There are 13 residues in the CDR3. Looking up the rest from reference TRBV9 and TRBJ2-5 gives the full variable domain: DSGVTQTPKHLITATGQRVTLRCSPRSGDLSVYWYQQSLDQGLQFLIQYYNGEERAKGNILERFSAQQFPDLHSELNLSSLELGDSALYFCASSVGSEETQYFGPGTRLLVL.

The chain has TRBV20-1 and TRBJ1-6, with TRBD1 identical over 8 bases. The ends lost 0 bases at V and 10 bases at J; junction bases unmatched: 8. The length of the CDR3 is 15 residues. The germline gives CDR1 DFQATT, CDR2 SNEGSKA (reference sequence). CDR3 nucleotides: TGCAGTGCTAGAGATGGTCAGGGGGCAGGGTCACCCCTCCACTTT. Translation: CSARDGQGAGSPLHF.

The J gene is TRBJ1-4, the V gene TRBV28; the D gene is possibly TRBD1 (6 bases). Trimming shortened V by 10 bases and J by 8 bases, and 20 bases separated the two germline ends. Germline CDR1 and CDR2: MDHEN and SYDVKM. The CDR3 extends over 14 amino acids. The CDR3 reads CATKRGQQREKLFF. The CDR3 DNA reads as TGTGCCACCAAACGAGGACAGCAAAGGGAAAAACTGTTTTTT.

This clonotype was counted ten times or more. CDR3 in DNA: TGTGCCATCAGTGAGATAGCGGGGGACACAGATACGCAGTATTTT. It codes for CAISEIAGDTDTQYF. The chain joins TRBV10-3 to TRBJ2-3; 9 nucleotides match TRBD2. CDR1 and CDR2 from the germline V gene are ENHRY and SYGVKD. The V and J ends lost 2 bases and 2 bases, in that order; junction bases with no gene match: 2. This CDR3 has 15 residues.

The rearrangement joins TRBV30 to TRBJ1-2, with D hard to call. This CDR3 has 10 residues. The germline V gene has CDR1 GTSNPN and CDR2 SVGIG (reference sequence). Trimming removed 4 bases from V and 6 bases from J, with 6 bases in between. The CDR3 loop is CAWMADGYTF. CDR3 bases: TGTGCCTGGATGGCGGATGGCTACACCTTC.

Many counts were recorded for this clonotype. CDR3 nucleotides: TGTGCCAGCAGTTCCGGGGGAGGTAATTCACCCCTCCACTTT. Protein sequence: CASSSGGGNSPLHF. The chain recombines TRBV12-3 or TRBV12-4 with TRBJ1-6; D possibly corresponds to TRBD1 (5 bases). The CDR3 spans 14 residues. Trimming cost V 4 bases and J 6 bases, with 10 bases left between them.

This chain joins TRBV6-5 and TRBJ1-6; 7 nucleotides agree with TRBD1. CDR1 and CDR2 from the germline V gene are MNHEY and SVGAGI. Losses at the gene ends were 0 bases for V and 9 bases for J; bases not matched to a gene: 5. This CDR3 contains 15 residues. The CDR3 coding sequence is TGTGCCAGCAGTTACTCGACAGGGTGGCGTTCACCCCTCCACTTT. As protein: CASSYSTGWRSPLHF.

The chain combines TRBV28 with TRBJ1-2; maybe TRBD1 (6 bases). Looked up from germline, CDR1 is MDHEN and CDR2 is SYDVKM. Trimming shortened V by 2 bases and J by 4 bases, and 11 bases separated the two germline ends. There are 14 residues in the CDR3. The CDR3 nucleotides read TGTGCCAGCAGTTTACAGGGGCTTATCTATGGCTACACCTTC. Its protein product is CASSLQGLIYGYTF.

The chain has TRBV7-2 and TRBJ2-1, with unresolved D. V dropped 1 base and J dropped 9 bases, with 10 bases sitting between them. Germline loops: CDR1 SGHTA, CDR2 FQGNSA. The CDR3 totals 13 residues. The CDR3 spells CASSLDAPAEQFF. Written as DNA, the CDR3 is TGTGCCAGCAGCTTAGATGCCCCGGCTGAGCAGTTCTTC.

This clonotype was seen only a few times. J is TRBJ2-2 and V is TRBV12-3 or TRBV12-4; D remains ambiguous. The CDR3 length is 14 residues. V dropped 6 bases and J dropped 3 bases, with 11 bases sitting between them. This chain's CDR3 is CASRYDTHTGELFF. The CDR3 DNA is TGTGCCAGCAGATACGACACCCACACCGGGGAGCTGTTTTTT.

This clonotype was counted many times. V usage is TRBV10-3 and J usage is TRBJ2-3; 7 bases map to TRBD2. Germline CDR1 and CDR2: ENHRY and SYGVKD. The length of the CDR3 is 18 residues. The J segment lost 0 bases and the V segment lost 2 bases, leaving 11 bases of the junction unmatched. The CDR3 spells CAISETEGLAESTDTQYF. The DNA for the CDR3 is TGTGCCATCAGTGAGACAGAGGGCCTAGCGGAAAGCACAGATACGCAGTATTTT.

This clonotype was picked up a small number of times. The chain couples TRBV7-6 to TRBJ2-1, with D possibly TRBD1 on 6 matching bases. This CDR3 has 15 residues. Germline CDR1 and CDR2: SGHVS and FNYEAQ. Trimming took 6 bases from V and 0 from J, leaving 12 bases between them. For the CDR3, the DNA is TGTGCCAGCAGGTCCACAGGGAGCTCCTACAATGAGCAGTTCTTC. Its protein is CASRSTGSSYNEQFF.

This clonotype was seen at least ten times. V and J are TRBV7-2 and TRBJ2-5, with D perhaps TRBD2 (5 bases). Trimming removed 1 base from V and 4 bases from J, with 13 bases in between. Germline V CDR1 and CDR2: SGHTA, FQGNSA. This CDR3 has 15 residues. CDR3 sequence (DNA): TGTGCCAGCAGCTTAGTTAGGGCTCGGGGAGAGACCCAGTACTTC. It translates to CASSLVRARGETQYF.

This clonotype was counted only a few times. The chain combines TRBV7-8 with TRBJ1-5, with TRBD1 matching 9 bases. The CDR3 has 16 residues. Germline lookup yields CDR1 SGHVS and CDR2 FQNEAQ. V lost 2 bases, J lost 3 bases, and 5 bases stayed unmatched. The CDR3 nucleotides read TGTGCCAGCAGCTTATACAGGGGGCAGCCCAATCAGCCCCAGCATTTT. Translated: CASSLYRGQPNQPQHF.

This clonotype was detected ten times or more. J is TRBJ2-6 and V is TRBV24-1, with 11 nucleotides matching TRBD1. Germline loops: CDR1 KGHDR, CDR2 SFDVKD. V lost 4 bases, J lost 0 bases, and 7 bases stayed unmatched. The CDR3 sequence is 19 residues long. CDR3 DNA: TGTGCCACCAGTGAAGCCGGGACAGGGGGTGTCTCTGGGGCCAACGTCCTGACTTTC. Amino acids: CATSEAGTGGVSGANVLTF.

There are a few counts of this clonotype. This chain uses TRBV20-1 with TRBJ1-1, with D perhaps TRBD1 (5 bases). Trimming shortened V by 3 bases and J by 0 bases, and 8 bases separated the two germline ends. Per the germline V gene, CDR1 is DFQATT and CDR2 is SNEGSKA (reference sequence). The CDR3 runs 13 residues. The CDR3 DNA sequence: TGCAGTGCTAGCGGGGGGGTGAACACTGAAGCTTTCTTT. The encoded protein is CSASGGVNTEAFF.

This clonotype was detected a few times. The chain is built from TRBV10-3 and TRBJ2-1, with 12 bases aligning to TRBD2. The CDR3 extends over 16 amino acids. The germline gives CDR1 ENHRY, CDR2 SYGVKD. V lost 2 bases and J lost 7; bases outside the gene matches: 6. The chain's CDR3 is CAISEPTSGSLNEQFF. The CDR3 nucleotides are TGTGCCATCAGTGAGCCGACTAGCGGGAGTTTGAATGAGCAGTTCTTC.

This clonotype was recorded at least ten times. V usage is TRBV7-8 and J usage is TRBJ2-1, with 7 bases that match TRBD2. J gave up 14 bases and V 5 bases, and 9 bases lay outside the gene matches. Germline CDR1 SGHVS, CDR2 FQNEAQ. This CDR3 region has 12 residues. CDR3 loop: CASSLVGGGKFF. Here the CDR3 DNA reads TGTGCCAGCAGCCTAGTGGGGGGAGGGAAGTTCTTC.

The chain carries TRBV20-1 and TRBJ1-2; D unclear. The germline gives CDR1 DFQATT, CDR2 SNEGSKA (reference sequence). V lost 0 bases to trimming and J lost 3 bases, with 14 bases between them. The CDR3 sequence is 15 residues long. The CDR3 region is CSARDQPRAYYGYTF. Here the CDR3 DNA reads TGCAGTGCTAGAGATCAGCCCCGAGCCTACTATGGCTACACCTTC.

This chain uses TRBV24-1 with TRBJ1-2; 9 bases match TRBD1. Trimming took 4 bases from V and 4 from J; bases not matched to a gene: 15. This CDR3 region has 18 residues. Germline V lookup: CDR1 KGHDR, CDR2 SFDVKD. For the CDR3, the DNA is TGTGCCACCAGTGACCGCGGGACAGGGAGGACCATGGGCTATGGCTACACCTTC. Its protein is CATSDRGTGRTMGYGYTF.

Only a few counts were recorded for this clonotype. V and J are TRBV20-1 and TRBJ2-1, with D perhaps TRBD1 (6 bases). The CDR3 length is 16 residues. The ends were cut back, 1 base at V and 4 bases at J, with 17 bases in the middle. Germline V gene sequence: CDR1 DFQATT, CDR2 SNEGSKA (reference sequence). The DNA of the CDR3 is TGCAGTGCTAGAGGCCAGGGGTTATTAGGATACAATGAGCAGTTCTTC. Translated, it gives CSARGQGLLGYNEQFF.

The V and J genes are TRBV27 and TRBJ2-7; D unclear. Germline V CDR1 and CDR2: MNHEY, SMNVEV (reference sequence). The CDR3 is made up of 13 amino acids. V was trimmed by 5 bases and J by 0 bases, leaving 8 bases between them. The CDR3, as DNA: TGTGCCAGCAGTCCCCTCGCCTCCTACGAGCAGTACTTC. Translated, it gives CASSPLASYEQYF.